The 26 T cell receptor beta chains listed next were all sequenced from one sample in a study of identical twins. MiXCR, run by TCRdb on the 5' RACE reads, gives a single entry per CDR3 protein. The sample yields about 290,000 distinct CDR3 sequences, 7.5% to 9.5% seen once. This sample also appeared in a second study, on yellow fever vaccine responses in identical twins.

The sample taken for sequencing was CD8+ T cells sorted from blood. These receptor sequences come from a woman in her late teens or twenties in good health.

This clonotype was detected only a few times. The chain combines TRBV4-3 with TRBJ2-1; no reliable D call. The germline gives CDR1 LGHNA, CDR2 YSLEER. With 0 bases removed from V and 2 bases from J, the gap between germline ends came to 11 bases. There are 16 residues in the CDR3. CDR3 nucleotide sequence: TGCGCCAGCAGCCAAGACTCGGCGGAGCCCTACAATGAGCAGTTCTTC. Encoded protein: CASSQDSAEPYNEQFF.

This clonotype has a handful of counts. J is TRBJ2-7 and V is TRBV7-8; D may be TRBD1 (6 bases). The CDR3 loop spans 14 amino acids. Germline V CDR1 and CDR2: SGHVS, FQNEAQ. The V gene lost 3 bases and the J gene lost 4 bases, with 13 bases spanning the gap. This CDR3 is CASSFRGPTYEQYF. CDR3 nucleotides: TGTGCCAGCAGCTTCAGGGGTCCTACGTACGAGCAGTACTTC.

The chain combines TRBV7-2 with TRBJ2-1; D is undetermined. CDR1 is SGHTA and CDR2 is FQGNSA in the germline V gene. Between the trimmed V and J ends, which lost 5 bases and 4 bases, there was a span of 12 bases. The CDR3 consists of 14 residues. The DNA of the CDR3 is TGTGCCAGCAGCGTGAATCGGAAGTACAATGAGCAGTTCTTC. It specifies CASSVNRKYNEQFF.

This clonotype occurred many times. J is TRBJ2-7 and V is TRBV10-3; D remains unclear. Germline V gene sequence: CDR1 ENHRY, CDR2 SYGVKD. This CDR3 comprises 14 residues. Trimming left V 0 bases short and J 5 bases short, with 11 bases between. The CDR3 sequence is CAISESRAAHEQYF. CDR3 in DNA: TGTGCCATCAGTGAGTCACGAGCTGCGCACGAGCAGTACTTC.

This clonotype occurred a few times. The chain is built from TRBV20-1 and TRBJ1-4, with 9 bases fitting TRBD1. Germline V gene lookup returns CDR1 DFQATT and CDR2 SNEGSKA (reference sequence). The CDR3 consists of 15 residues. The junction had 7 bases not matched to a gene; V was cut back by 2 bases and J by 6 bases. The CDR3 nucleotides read TGCAGTGCTAGATCTCAGGGACAGGGTTATGAAAAACTGTTTTTT. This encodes CSARSQGQGYEKLFF.

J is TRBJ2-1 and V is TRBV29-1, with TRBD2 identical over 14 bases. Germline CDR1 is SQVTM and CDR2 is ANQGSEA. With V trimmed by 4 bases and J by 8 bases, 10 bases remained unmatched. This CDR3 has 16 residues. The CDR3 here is CSVVPGTSGSGDEQFF. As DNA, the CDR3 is TGCAGCGTTGTGCCCGGGACTAGCGGGAGTGGGGATGAGCAGTTCTTC.

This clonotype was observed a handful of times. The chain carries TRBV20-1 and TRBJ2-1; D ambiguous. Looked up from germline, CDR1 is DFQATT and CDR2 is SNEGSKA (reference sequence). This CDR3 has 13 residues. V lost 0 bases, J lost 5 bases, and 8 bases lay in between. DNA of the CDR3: TGCAGTGCTAGAGATACTTGGAACAATGAGCAGTTCTTC. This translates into CSARDTWNNEQFF.

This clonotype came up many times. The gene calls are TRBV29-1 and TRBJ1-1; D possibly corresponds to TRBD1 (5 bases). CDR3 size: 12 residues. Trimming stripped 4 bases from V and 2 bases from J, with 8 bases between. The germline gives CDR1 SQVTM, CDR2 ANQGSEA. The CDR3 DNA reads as TGCAGCGTTGTTGGGGACAACACTGAAGCTTTCTTT. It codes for CSVVGDNTEAFF.

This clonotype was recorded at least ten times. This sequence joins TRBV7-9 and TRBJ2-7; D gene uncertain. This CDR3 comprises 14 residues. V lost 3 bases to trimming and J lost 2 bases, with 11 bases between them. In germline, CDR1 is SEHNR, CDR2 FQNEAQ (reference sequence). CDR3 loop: CASSFPGLAYEQYF. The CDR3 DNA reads TGTGCCAGCAGCTTCCCCGGATTAGCCTACGAGCAGTACTTC.

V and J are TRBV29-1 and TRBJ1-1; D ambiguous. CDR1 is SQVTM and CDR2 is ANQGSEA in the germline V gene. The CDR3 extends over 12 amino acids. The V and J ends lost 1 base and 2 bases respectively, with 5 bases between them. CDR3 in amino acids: CSVEAANTEAFF. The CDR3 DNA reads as TGCAGCGTTGAAGCAGCCAACACTGAAGCTTTCTTT. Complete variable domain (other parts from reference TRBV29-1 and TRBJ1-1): SAVISQKPSRDICQRGTSLTIQCQVDSQVTMMFWYRQQPGQSLTLIATANQGSEATYESGFVIDKFPISRPNLTFSTLTVSNMSPEDSSIYLCSVEAANTEAFFGQGTRLTVV.

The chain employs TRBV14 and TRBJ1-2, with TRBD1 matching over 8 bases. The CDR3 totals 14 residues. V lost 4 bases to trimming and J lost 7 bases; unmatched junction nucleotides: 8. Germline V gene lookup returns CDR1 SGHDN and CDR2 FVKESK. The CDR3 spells CASSRMTGVGGYTF. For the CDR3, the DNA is TGTGCCAGCAGCCGGATGACAGGGGTTGGTGGCTACACCTTC.

This CDR3 is CASRDPGTSAIDEQYF. The DNA for the CDR3 is TGTGCCAGCAGGGATCCCGGGACGTCAGCAATAGACGAGCAGTACTTC. The chain employs TRBV6-1 and TRBJ2-7; D may match TRBD1 or TRBD2 (5 bases each). The CDR3 totals 16 residues. Trimming removed 6 bases at V and 5 bases at J, with 23 bases between. CDR1 MNHNS and CDR2 SASEGT come from the germline V gene.

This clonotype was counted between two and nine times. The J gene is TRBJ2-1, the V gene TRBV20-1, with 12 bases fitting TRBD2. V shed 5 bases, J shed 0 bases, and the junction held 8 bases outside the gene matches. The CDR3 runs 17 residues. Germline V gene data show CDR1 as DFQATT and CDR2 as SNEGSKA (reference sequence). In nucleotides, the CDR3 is TGCAGTGCTGGCGATCTAGCGGGGGGGAACTCCTACAATGAGCAGTTCTTC. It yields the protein CSAGDLAGGNSYNEQFF.

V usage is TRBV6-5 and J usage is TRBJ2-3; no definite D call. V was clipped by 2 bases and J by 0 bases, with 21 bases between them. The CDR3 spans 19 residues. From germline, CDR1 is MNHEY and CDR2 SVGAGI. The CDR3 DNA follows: TGTGCCAGCAGTTACCAATTCCCCTTCCGTGGCGGTAGCACAGATACGCAGTATTTT. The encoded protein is CASSYQFPFRGGSTDTQYF.

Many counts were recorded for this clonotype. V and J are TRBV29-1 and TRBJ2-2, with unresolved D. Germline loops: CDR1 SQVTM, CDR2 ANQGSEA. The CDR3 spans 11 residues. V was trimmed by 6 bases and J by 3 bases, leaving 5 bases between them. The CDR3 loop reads CSVDDTGELFF. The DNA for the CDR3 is TGCAGCGTGGACGACACCGGGGAGCTGTTTTTT.

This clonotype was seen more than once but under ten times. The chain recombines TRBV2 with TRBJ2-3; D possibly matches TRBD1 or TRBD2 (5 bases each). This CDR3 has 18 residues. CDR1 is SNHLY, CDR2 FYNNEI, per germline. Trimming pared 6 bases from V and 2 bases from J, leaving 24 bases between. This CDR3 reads CASSDTTGDATYTDTQYF. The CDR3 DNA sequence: TGTGCCAGCAGCGACACGACCGGGGACGCCACATACACAGATACGCAGTATTTT.

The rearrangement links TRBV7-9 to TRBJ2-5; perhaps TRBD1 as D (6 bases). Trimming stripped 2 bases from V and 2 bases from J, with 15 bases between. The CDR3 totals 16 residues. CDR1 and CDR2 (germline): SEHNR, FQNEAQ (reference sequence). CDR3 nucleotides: TGTGCCAGCAGCTTACAATCGGGGCAGGGGCAAGAGACCCAGTACTTC. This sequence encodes CASSLQSGQGQETQYF. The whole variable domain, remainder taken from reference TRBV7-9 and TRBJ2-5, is DTGVSQNPRHKITKRGQNVTFRCDPISEHNRLYWYRQTLGQGPEFLTYFQNEAQLEKSRLLSDRFSAERPKGSFSTLEIQRTEQGDSAMYLCASSLQSGQGQETQYFGPGTRLLVL.

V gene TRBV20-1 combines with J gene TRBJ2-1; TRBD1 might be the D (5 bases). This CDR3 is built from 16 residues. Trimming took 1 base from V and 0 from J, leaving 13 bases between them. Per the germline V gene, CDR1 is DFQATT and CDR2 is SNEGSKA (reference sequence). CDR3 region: CSARALDISSYNEQFF. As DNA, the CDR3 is TGCAGTGCTAGAGCTTTGGACATCAGCTCCTACAATGAGCAGTTCTTC.

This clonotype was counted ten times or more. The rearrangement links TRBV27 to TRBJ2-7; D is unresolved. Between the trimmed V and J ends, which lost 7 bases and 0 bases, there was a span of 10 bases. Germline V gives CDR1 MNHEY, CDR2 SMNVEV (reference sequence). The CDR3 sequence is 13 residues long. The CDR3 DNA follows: TGTGCCAGCACAGGTGGTATCTCCTACGAGCAGTACTTC. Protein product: CASTGGISYEQYF.

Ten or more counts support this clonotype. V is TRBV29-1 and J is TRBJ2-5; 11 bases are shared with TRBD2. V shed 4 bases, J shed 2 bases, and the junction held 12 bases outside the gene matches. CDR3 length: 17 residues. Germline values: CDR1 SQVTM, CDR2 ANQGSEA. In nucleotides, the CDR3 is TGCAGCGTTGGATTTGGGCTAGCGGGAGGTGGGCAAGAGACCCAGTACTTC. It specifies CSVGFGLAGGGQETQYF. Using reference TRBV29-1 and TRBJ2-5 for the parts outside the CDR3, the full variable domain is SAVISQKPSRDICQRGTSLTIQCQVDSQVTMMFWYRQQPGQSLTLIATANQGSEATYESGFVIDKFPISRPNLTFSTLTVSNMSPEDSSIYLCSVGFGLAGGGQETQYFGPGTRLLVL.

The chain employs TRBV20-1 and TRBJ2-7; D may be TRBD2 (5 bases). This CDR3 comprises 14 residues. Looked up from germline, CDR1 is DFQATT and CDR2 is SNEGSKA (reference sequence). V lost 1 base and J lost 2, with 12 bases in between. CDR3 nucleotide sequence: TGCAGTGCTAGAGGGGAACTAGTCCCCTACGAGCAGTACTTC. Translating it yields CSARGELVPYEQYF.

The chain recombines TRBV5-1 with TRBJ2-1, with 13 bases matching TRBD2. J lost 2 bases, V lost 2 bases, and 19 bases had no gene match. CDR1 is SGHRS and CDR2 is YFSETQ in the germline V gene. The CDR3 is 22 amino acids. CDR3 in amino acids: CASSFLPLAFWGLAGTYNEQFF. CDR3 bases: TGCGCCAGCAGCTTCCTACCCCTCGCATTTTGGGGACTAGCGGGAACCTACAATGAGCAGTTCTTC.

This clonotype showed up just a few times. The CDR3 loop is CASSLDSGGSYNEQFF. In DNA form, the CDR3 reads TGTGCCAGCAGCTTAGATAGCGGGGGGAGTTACAATGAGCAGTTCTTC. The chain is built from TRBV7-8 and TRBJ2-1; 10 bases match TRBD2. Germline loops: CDR1 SGHVS, CDR2 FQNEAQ. This CDR3 is built from 16 residues. With V trimmed by 1 base and J by 4 bases, 4 bases remained unmatched.

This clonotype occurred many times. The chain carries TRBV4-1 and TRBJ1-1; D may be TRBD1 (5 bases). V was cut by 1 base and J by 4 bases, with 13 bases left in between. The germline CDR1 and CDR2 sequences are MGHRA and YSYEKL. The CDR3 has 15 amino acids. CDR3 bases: TGCGCCAGCAGCCAAGTGGAGGGGAGAGGCACTGAAGCTTTCTTT. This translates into CASSQVEGRGTEAFF.

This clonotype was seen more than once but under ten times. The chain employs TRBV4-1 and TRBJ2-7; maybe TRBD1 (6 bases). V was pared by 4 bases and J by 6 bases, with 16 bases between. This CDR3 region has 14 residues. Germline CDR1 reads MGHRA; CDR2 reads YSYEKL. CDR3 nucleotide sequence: TGCGCCAGCAGCCCGGGACACCCGAGCAGCGAGCAGTACTTC. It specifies CASSPGHPSSEQYF.

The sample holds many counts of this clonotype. The CDR3 region is CSARTDRGSYEQYF. CDR3 sequence (DNA): TGCAGTGCTAGAACTGATCGGGGTTCCTACGAGCAGTACTTC. The chain combines TRBV20-1 with TRBJ2-7, with TRBD2 as a possible D gene (5 bases). The germline V gene encodes CDR1 DFQATT and CDR2 SNEGSKA (reference sequence). CDR3 length equals 14 residues. V lost 2 bases and J 1 base, leaving 12 bases between the germline ends.